A selection of T cell receptor beta chains follows, all from one sample in a study of T cell repertoires in cytomegalovirus infection. No antigen has been identified for these receptors. TCRdb redid the calling of the reads with MiXCR, one entry per CDR3 protein. Of about 890,000 distinct CDR3 sequences in the sample, roughly 30% were seen once. The sequencing used cultured CD8+ T cells from PBMCs, collected from culture after CMV antigen stimulation. All receptors come from a human donor in good health (CMV status not recorded). Some clones in this sample may be carry-over from other donors' samples. Each CDR3 is given with its conserved first and last residue. The D gene is left open where the match is weak. Rows give clone size only sometimes, using once, few, many, or a class for an expanded clone.

D gene	V gene	clone size	J gene	CDR3 protein	CDR3 DNA
NA	TRBV6-2/TRBV6-3	few	TRBJ1-4	CASSSFRRIEEEKLFF	TGTGCCAGCAGCTCCTTTAGACGGATCGAAGAGGAAAAACTGTTTTTT
TRBD1	TRBV4-1	NA	TRBJ2-2	CASSQLLGTGTGELFF	TGCGCCAGCAGCCAATTACTAGGGACAGGGACCGGGGAGCTGTTTTTT
NA	TRBV7-9	NA	TRBJ2-1	CASSLRVSEQFF	TGTGCCAGCAGCTTGCGGGTTTCTGAGCAGTTCTTC
TRBD2	TRBV27	NA	TRBJ2-2	CASSRTSGKMGELFF	TGTGCCAGCAGCCGGACTAGCGGAAAGATGGGGGAGCTGTTTTTT
NA	TRBV2	NA	TRBJ2-5	CASSEFNRPVQETQYF	TGTGCCAGCAGTGAATTCAACAGACCAGTCCAAGAGACCCAGTACTTC
TRBD2	TRBV13	NA	TRBJ2-1	CASSLAASGVNEQFF	TGTGCCAGCAGCTTAGCGGCTAGCGGGGTGAATGAGCAGTTCTTC
NA	TRBV7-8	few	TRBJ1-4	CASSLALVTNEKLFF	TGTGCCAGCAGCTTAGCATTGGTGACTAATGAAAAACTGTTTTTT
TRBD2	TRBV10-3	few	TRBJ2-1	CAISEPLASGGDNEQFF	TGTGCCATCAGTGAGCCCTTGGCTAGCGGGGGGGACAATGAGCAGTTCTTC
TRBD1	TRBV19	many	TRBJ2-1	CASSILGLTGEIWDEQFF	TGTGCCAGTAGTATTTTGGGATTGACAGGGGAGATTTGGGATGAGCAGTTCTTC
NA	TRBV4-3	NA	TRBJ1-6	CASSQTEEQGYLHF	TGCGCCAGCAGCCAAACAGAGGAACAAGGCTACCTCCACTTT
TRBD1	TRBV6-1	many	TRBJ2-5	CASLGQGWQETQYF	TGTGCCAGCTTGGGACAGGGTTGGCAAGAGACCCAGTACTTC
TRBD1	TRBV19	NA	TRBJ1-1	CASRVGTGGFMDTEAFF	TGTGCCAGTAGAGTCGGGACAGGGGGATTCATGGACACTGAAGCTTTCTTT
TRBD2	TRBV27	NA	TRBJ2-3	CASSLPKRGSTDTQYF	TGTGCCAGCAGTTTACCCAAGCGGGGGAGCACAGATACGCAGTATTTT
NA	TRBV4-3	NA	TRBJ1-5	CASSQDWGGNQPQHF	TGCGCCAGCAGCCAAGATTGGGGGGGAAATCAGCCCCAGCATTTT
NA	TRBV7-9	NA	TRBJ2-3	CASSPEGFITDTQYF	TGTGCCAGCTCTCCGGAGGGATTTATCACAGATACGCAGTATTTT
TRBD1	TRBV9	many	TRBJ1-2	CASRDRVYGYTF	TGTGCCAGCAGGGACAGGGTTTATGGCTACACCTTC
NA	TRBV7-9	NA	TRBJ1-3	CASSYLSYSGNTIYF	TGTGCCAGCAGCTACTTATCTTACTCTGGAAACACCATATATTTT
NA	TRBV11-2	many	TRBJ2-3	CASSLTFGSRTDTQYF	TGTGCCAGCAGCTTAACGTTCGGGTCACGCACAGATACGCAGTATTTT
TRBD1	TRBV5-6	NA	TRBJ2-7	CASSTDGQGSYEQYF	TGTGCCAGCAGCACGGACGGACAGGGATCCTACGAGCAGTACTTC
TRBD1	TRBV6-1	NA	TRBJ1-5	CASSAGTGYSNQPQHF	TGTGCCAGCAGTGCCGGGACAGGGTATAGCAATCAGCCCCAGCATTTT
NA	TRBV10-1	NA	TRBJ2-7	CASSESGAVYF	TGCGCCAGCAGTGAGTCGGGTGCGGTGTACTTC
TRBD2	TRBV12-3/TRBV12-4	few	TRBJ2-5	CASSLETSGLQETQYF	TGTGCCAGCAGTTTAGAGACTAGCGGGCTTCAAGAGACCCAGTACTTC
TRBD2	TRBV27	few	TRBJ2-3	CASRLAGGDTDTQYF	TGTGCCAGCAGACTAGCGGGGGGTGACACAGATACGCAGTATTTT
NA	TRBV7-8	many	TRBJ1-2	CASSLGRAIPFYGYTF	TGTGCCAGCAGCTTAGGGCGGGCCATCCCCTTCTATGGCTACACCTTC
TRBD1	TRBV10-1	few	TRBJ1-1	CATGTGENTEAFF	TGCGCCACCGGGACAGGGGAGAACACTGAAGCTTTCTTT
TRBD1	TRBV12-3/TRBV12-4	NA	TRBJ2-1	CASSITGVDEQFF	TGTGCCAGCAGCATCACAGGGGTGGATGAGCAGTTCTTC
NA	TRBV7-2	many	TRBJ1-2	CASSSGDHYGYTF	TGTGCCAGCAGCTCCGGGGACCACTATGGCTACACCTTC
NA	TRBV7-7	NA	TRBJ2-1	CASSPTEQFF	TGTGCTAGCAGCCCCACCGAGCAGTTCTTC
NA	TRBV3-1	few	TRBJ2-1	CASSQDLGSSSEQFF	TGTGCCAGCAGCCAAGATCTGGGCAGTAGTTCGGAGCAGTTCTTC
TRBD2	TRBV19	NA	TRBJ2-7	CASSSGLPPLEQYF	TGTGCCAGTAGCTCGGGACTACCACCCCTCGAGCAGTACTTC
NA	TRBV5-1	NA	TRBJ1-4	CASSLGGLGEKLFF	TGCGCCAGCAGCTTGGGAGGACTGGGGGAAAAACTGTTTTTT
NA	TRBV7-6	many	TRBJ1-5	CASSRAPSNQPQHF	TGTGCCAGCAGTCGGGCCCCCAGCAATCAGCCCCAGCATTTT
NA	TRBV11-2	many	TRBJ2-1	CASSYGWGPYNEQFF	TGTGCCAGCAGCTATGGGTGGGGGCCATACAATGAGCAGTTCTTC
NA	TRBV5-4	few	TRBJ1-5	CASSLASMVRTYSNQPQHF	TGTGCCAGCAGCTTGGCTTCCATGGTGAGGACTTATAGCAATCAGCCCCAGCATTTT
NA	TRBV28	many	TRBJ1-4	CASKPQGIWEKLFF	TGTGCCAGCAAACCCCAGGGAATTTGGGAAAAACTGTTTTTT
NA	TRBV4-3	NA	TRBJ2-2	CASSQDWNGELFF	TGCGCCAGCAGCCAAGATTGGAACGGGGAGCTGTTTTTT
NA	TRBV4-1	NA	TRBJ2-5	CASSQSKETQYF	TGCGCCAGCAGCCAATCTAAGGAGACCCAGTACTTC
NA	TRBV7-6	NA	TRBJ2-2	CASSLPGHPHTGELFF	TGTGCCAGCAGCCTCCCGGGACATCCGCACACCGGGGAGCTGTTTTTT
NA	TRBV5-6	few	TRBJ2-7	CASSQPSPPEQYF	TGTGCCAGCAGCCAACCGTCCCCTCCCGAGCAGTACTTC